Presented here are 13 T cell receptor beta chains from one specimen sequenced in a study of blood T cell repertoires in COVID-19. The protocol was immunoSEQ multiplex PCR, while the TCRdb copy is restricted to in-frame clones and leaves out a portion. The sample lists about 150,000 clones, over 65% seen once, with about 5.1% in the top ten. The specimen sequenced was peripheral blood. Receptors were obtained from a human donor in a cohort sampled during active COVID-19.

This clone was observed a single time. The V and J genes are TRBV7-9 and TRBJ2-7, with D tentatively TRBD2 (5 bases). The CDR3 runs 16 residues. V was pared by 5 bases and J by 7 bases, with 24 bases between. Germline CDR1 SEHNR, CDR2 FQNEAQ (reference sequence). The CDR3 DNA reads as TGTGCCAGCAGCCAGAATCGGGGTCCCCCCAAAGTGGAGCAGTACTTC. Translating gives CASSQNRGPPKVEQYF.

This sequence joins TRBV2 and TRBJ1-2; 10 bases are shared with TRBD1. Germline lookup yields CDR1 SNHLY and CDR2 FYNNEI. With 5 bases clipped from V and 4 bases from J, the junction kept 4 bases outside the gene matches. The CDR3 extends over 14 amino acids. The CDR3 region is CASSLDRGAYGYTF. The CDR3 bases are TGTGCCAGCAGTTTGGACAGGGGGGCCTATGGCTACACCTTC.

The J gene is TRBJ2-5, the V gene TRBV10-1; unclear D gene. CDR1 is WNHNN, CDR2 SYGVQD, per germline (reference sequence). CDR3 size: 12 residues. With 5 bases removed from V and 5 bases from J, the gap between germline ends came to 9 bases. CDR3: CASSRGKETQYF. CDR3 DNA: TGCGCCAGCAGTCGCGGTAAGGAGACCCAGTACTTC.

J is TRBJ1-4 and V is TRBV6-5; 7 bases match TRBD1. The germline gives CDR1 MNHEY, CDR2 SVGAGI. Losses at the gene ends were 5 bases for V and 5 bases for J; bases not matched to a gene: 5. This CDR3 is 14 amino acids long. The CDR3 DNA follows: TGTGCCAGCAGTAGAGACAGGGTCAATGAAAAACTGTTTTTT. Translated: CASSRDRVNEKLFF.

The genes are TRBV2 and TRBJ2-5; possible D gene TRBD2, 5 bases. Germline values: CDR1 SNHLY, CDR2 FYNNEI. With 7 bases removed from V and 4 bases from J, the gap between germline ends came to 13 bases. This CDR3 contains 13 residues. The CDR3 DNA reads as TGTGCCAGCAAACCCGGACTTCTAGAGACCCAGTACTTC. Translating it yields CASKPGLLETQYF. Full variable domain (rest looked up from reference TRBV2 and TRBJ2-5): EPEVTQTPSHQVTQMGQEVILRCVPISNHLYFYWYRQILGQKVEFLVSFYNNEISEKSEIFDDQFSVERPDGSNFTLKIRSTKLEDSAMYFCASKPGLLETQYFGPGTRLLVL.

The chain employs TRBV5-4 and TRBJ2-7, with a weak D call TRBD1 (5 bases). Germline V gives CDR1 SGHNT, CDR2 YYREEE (reference sequence). V shed 4 bases and J shed 5 bases, with 13 bases lying between them. This CDR3 region has 13 residues. For the CDR3, the DNA is TGTGCCAGCAGCCCGACAGACCACAACGAGCAGTACTTC. Translated, it gives CASSPTDHNEQYF.

This chain connects TRBV9 to TRBJ2-1; 9 nucleotides match TRBD1. The CDR3 totals 15 residues. The ends lost 4 bases at V and 5 bases at J; junction bases unmatched: 7. Per germline, CDR1 SGDLS and CDR2 YYNGEE. The CDR3 sequence: CASSPTGQGDNEQFF. As DNA, the CDR3 is TGTGCCAGCAGCCCGACGGGACAGGGAGACAATGAGCAGTTCTTC.

There are a few counts of this clone. This rearrangement joins TRBV2 to TRBJ2-1; D perhaps matches TRBD1 (7 bases). Trimming pared 7 bases from V and 2 bases from J, leaving 21 bases between. Per the germline V gene, CDR1 is SNHLY and CDR2 is FYNNEI. The CDR3 sequence is 17 residues long. As DNA, the CDR3 is TGTGCCAGCAAGTGGGGGTCAGGGGGACTCCCCTACAATGAGCAGTTCTTC. Translating gives CASKWGSGGLPYNEQFF.

V and J are TRBV15 and TRBJ1-1; D unresolved. Germline values: CDR1 LNHNV, CDR2 YYDKDF (reference sequence). The V end was cut by 3 bases, the J end by 5 bases, with 10 bases between. CDR3 length equals 13 residues. CDR3 region: CATSSQYMTEAFF. CDR3 bases: TGTGCCACCAGCAGCCAATACATGACTGAAGCTTTCTTT.

The gene calls are TRBV4-2 and TRBJ2-2, with 9 bases matching TRBD2. CDR3 size: 16 residues. The V gene's germline CDR1 is LGHNA and CDR2 YNFKEQ. V shed 6 bases and J 1 base; nucleotides not matched to a gene: 6. The CDR3 DNA reads TGTGCCAGCAGTTCCGCGGGAGGGCGGAACACCGGGGAGCTGTTTTTT. This translates into CASSSAGGRNTGELFF.

The chain is built from TRBV30 and TRBJ1-2; TRBD1 matches at 7 bases. Germline V gene data show CDR1 as GTSNPN and CDR2 as SVGIG (reference sequence). The trim removed 0 bases at V and 5 bases at J, leaving 15 bases unmatched. CDR3 length: 17 amino acids. CDR3 coding DNA: TGTGCCTGGAGTGTACCCCCTCCACAGGGGACCGTTTATGGCTACACCTTC. Protein sequence: CAWSVPPPQGTVYGYTF.

V usage is TRBV29-1 and J usage is TRBJ2-3, with 14 nucleotides matching TRBD2. After removal of 6 bases from V and 3 bases from J, the junction contained 17 bases not matched to a gene. In germline, CDR1 is SQVTM, CDR2 ANQGSEA. The CDR3 runs to 19 residues. CDR3 amino acids: CSVHFEKGLAGVGTDTQYF. CDR3 DNA: TGCAGCGTCCATTTTGAGAAGGGACTAGCGGGAGTAGGTACAGATACGCAGTATTTT.

The gene calls are TRBV6-1 and TRBJ2-1; D call uncertain. Looked up from germline, CDR1 is MNHNS and CDR2 is SASEGT. Trimming cost V 1 base and J 7 bases, with 5 bases left between them. The CDR3 runs 12 residues. CDR3: CASSEVRNEQFF. Here the CDR3 DNA reads TGTGCCAGCAGTGAAGTTCGGAATGAGCAGTTCTTC.